The clone carrying this TCR beta chain was seen many times. Antigen: not known. The CDR3 consists of 15 residues. Germline assignment: CDR1 LGHDT and CDR2 YNNKEL (reference sequence). V dropped 0 bases and J dropped 0 bases, with 8 bases sitting between them. At the time of active disease, bone marrow was collected from every patient. This library used roughly 0.4 ug RNA and molecular barcoded adaptors spanning alpha/delta and beta/gamma chains. TCRdb independently ran MiXCR on the reads; one entry per CDR3 protein. The data show approximately 58,000 distinct CDR3 sequences, around 12% seen once. This sample is drawn from a study of read filtering for tumor transcriptome and immune sequencing. The wider study: DNase treatment preceded whole-transcriptome library preparation. Study-wide findings and caveats: Approximately 87% of IR-seq clonotypes had a single read, yet these held around 3.3% of reads.

This rearrangement joins TRBV3-1 to TRBJ1-2, with no clear D. The origin of this receptor is a donor at least 40 years old with multiple myeloma. Sequencing input: a population of CD138-negative cells sorted from bone marrow. This CDR3 reads CASSQDYGANYGYTF. In DNA, the CDR3 is TGTGCCAGCAGCCAAGATTACGGAGCTAACTATGGCTACACCTTC.